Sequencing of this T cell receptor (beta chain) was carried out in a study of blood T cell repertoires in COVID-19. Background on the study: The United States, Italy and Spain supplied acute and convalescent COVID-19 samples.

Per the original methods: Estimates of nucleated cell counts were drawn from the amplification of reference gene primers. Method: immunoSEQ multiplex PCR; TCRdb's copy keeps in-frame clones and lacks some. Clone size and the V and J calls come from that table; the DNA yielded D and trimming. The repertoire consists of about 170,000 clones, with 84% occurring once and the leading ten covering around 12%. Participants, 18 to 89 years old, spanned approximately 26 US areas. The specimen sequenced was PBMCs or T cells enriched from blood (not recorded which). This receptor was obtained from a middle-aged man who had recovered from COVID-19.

The CDR3 sequence: CASKIQGLGTEAFF. Written as DNA, the CDR3 is TGCGCCAGCAAGATTCAGGGGCTGGGCACTGAAGCTTTCTTT. This chain connects TRBV5-1 to TRBJ1-1; perhaps TRBD1 as D (6 bases). Per germline, CDR1 SGHRS and CDR2 YFSETQ. V gave up 6 bases and J gave up 4 bases, with 16 bases separating them. The CDR3 sequence is 14 residues long.